The source of this T cell receptor beta chain is a study of blood T cell repertoires in COVID-19. Study summary: T cells, B-cell-depleted T cells, or PBMCs provided the cDNA or gDNA that served as material.

Data came from immunoSEQ multiplex PCR; TCRdb stores just in-frame clones and leaves some out. Of about 160,000 clones in the sample, just over 85% were seen once. CDR1 MDHEN and CDR2 SYDVKM come from the germline V gene. V dropped 7 bases and J dropped 4; count of bases not matched to a gene: 7. The length of the CDR3 is 13 residues. This clonotype was sampled from a man aged 50-60 years with active or convalescent COVID-19. The chain employs TRBV28 and TRBJ2-7; TRBD2 matches 7 bases. The sample was peripheral blood. DNA of the CDR3: TGTGCCAGCAAAGGTGGCGGGAGATACGAGCAGTACTTC. Its translation is CASKGGGRYEQYF.